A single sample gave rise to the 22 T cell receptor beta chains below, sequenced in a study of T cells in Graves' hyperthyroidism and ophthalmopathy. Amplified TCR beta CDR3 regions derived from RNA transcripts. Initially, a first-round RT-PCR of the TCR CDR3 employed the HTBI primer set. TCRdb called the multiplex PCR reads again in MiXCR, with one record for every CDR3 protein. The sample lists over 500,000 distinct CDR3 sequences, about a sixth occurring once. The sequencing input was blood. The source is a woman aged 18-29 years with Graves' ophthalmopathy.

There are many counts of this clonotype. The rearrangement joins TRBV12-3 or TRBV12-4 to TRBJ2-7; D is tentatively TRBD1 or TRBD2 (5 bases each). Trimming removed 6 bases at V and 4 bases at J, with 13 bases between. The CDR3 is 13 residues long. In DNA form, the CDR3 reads TGTGCCAGCAGGGGACCCCCGCGATACGAGCAGTACTTC. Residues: CASRGPPRYEQYF.

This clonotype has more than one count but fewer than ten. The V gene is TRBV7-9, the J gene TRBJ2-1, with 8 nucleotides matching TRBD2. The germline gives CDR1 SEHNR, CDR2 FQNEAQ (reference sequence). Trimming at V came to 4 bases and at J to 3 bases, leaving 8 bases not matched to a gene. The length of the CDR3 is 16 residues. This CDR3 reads CASSSIAGRNYNEQFF. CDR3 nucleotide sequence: TGTGCCAGCAGCTCTATAGCGGGGAGGAACTACAATGAGCAGTTCTTC.

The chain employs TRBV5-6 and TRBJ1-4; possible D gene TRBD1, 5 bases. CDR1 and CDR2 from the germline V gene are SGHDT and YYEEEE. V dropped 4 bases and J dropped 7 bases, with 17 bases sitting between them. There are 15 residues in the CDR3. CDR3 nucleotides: TGTGCCAGCAGCCCGAGCGGAAGGGGCCTTGAAAAACTGTTTTTT. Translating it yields CASSPSGRGLEKLFF.

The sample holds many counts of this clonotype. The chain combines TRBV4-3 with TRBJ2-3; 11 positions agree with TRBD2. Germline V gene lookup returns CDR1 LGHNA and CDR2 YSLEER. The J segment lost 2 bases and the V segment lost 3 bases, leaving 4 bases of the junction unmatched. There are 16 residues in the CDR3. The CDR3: CASSQGTSGYTDTQYF. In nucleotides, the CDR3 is TGCGCCAGCAGCCAGGGGACTAGCGGCTACACAGATACGCAGTATTTT.

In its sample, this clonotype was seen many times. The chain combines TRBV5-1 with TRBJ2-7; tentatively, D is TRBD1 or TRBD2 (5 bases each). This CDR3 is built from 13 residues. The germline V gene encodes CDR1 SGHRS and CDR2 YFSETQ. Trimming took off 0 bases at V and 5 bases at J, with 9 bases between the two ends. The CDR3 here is CASSLAGPDEQYF. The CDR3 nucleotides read TGCGCCAGCAGCTTGGCGGGACCGGACGAGCAGTACTTC.

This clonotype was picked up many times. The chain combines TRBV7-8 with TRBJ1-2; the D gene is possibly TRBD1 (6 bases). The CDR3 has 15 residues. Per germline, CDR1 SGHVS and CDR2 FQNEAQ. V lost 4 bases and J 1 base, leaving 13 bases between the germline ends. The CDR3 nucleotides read TGTGCCAGCAGCTCGAACACAGGGATTAACTATGGCTACACCTTC. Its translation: CASSSNTGINYGYTF.

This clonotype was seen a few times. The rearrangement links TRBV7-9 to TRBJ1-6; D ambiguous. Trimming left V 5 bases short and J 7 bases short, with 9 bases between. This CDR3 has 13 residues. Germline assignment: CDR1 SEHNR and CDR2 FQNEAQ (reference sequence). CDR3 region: CASSAKWNSPLHF. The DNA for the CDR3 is TGTGCCAGCAGCGCAAAATGGAATTCACCCCTCCACTTT.

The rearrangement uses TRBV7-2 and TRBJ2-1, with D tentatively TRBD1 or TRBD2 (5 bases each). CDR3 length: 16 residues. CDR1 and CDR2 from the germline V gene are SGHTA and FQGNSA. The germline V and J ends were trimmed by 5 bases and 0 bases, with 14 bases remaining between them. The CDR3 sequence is CASSLMGENSYNEQFF. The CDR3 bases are TGTGCCAGCAGCCTAATGGGGGAAAACTCCTACAATGAGCAGTTCTTC.

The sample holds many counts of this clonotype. This chain's CDR3 is CASSYGGSHGYTF. The DNA for the CDR3 is TGTGCCAGCAGTTACGGAGGGTCTCACGGCTACACCTTC. The V gene is TRBV6-6, the J gene TRBJ1-2, with unresolved D. This CDR3 has 13 residues. CDR1 and CDR2 from the germline V gene are MNHNY and SVGAGI (reference sequence). V was cut by 2 bases and J by 8 bases, with 12 bases left in between.

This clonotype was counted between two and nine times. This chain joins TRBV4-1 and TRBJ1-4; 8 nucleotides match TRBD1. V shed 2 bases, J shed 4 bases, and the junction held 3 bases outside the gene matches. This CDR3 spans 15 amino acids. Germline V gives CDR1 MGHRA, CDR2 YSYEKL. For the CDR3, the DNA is TGCGCCAGCAGCCAAACAGGGGGTATTAATGAAAAACTGTTTTTT. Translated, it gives CASSQTGGINEKLFF.

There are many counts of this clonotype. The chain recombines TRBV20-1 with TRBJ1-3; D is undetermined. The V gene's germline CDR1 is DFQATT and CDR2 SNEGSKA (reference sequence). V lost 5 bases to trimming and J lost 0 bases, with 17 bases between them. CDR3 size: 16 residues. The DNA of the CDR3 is TGCAGTGCTCCCGGGATTGGGTTTGACTCTGGAAACACCATATATTTT. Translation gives CSAPGIGFDSGNTIYF.

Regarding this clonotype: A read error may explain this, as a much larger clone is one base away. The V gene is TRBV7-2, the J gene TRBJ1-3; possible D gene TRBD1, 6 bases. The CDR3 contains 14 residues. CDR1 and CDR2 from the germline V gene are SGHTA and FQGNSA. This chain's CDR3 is CVSSYTGTGNTIYF. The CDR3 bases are TGTGTCAGCAGCTACACAGGGACTGGAAACACCATATATTTT.

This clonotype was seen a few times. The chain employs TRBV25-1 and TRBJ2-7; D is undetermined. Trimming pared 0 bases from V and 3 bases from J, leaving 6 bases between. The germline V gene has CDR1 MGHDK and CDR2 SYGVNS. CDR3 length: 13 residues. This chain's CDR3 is CASSEYSSYEQYF. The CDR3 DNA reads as TGTGCCAGCAGTGAATATTCCAGCTACGAGCAGTACTTC.

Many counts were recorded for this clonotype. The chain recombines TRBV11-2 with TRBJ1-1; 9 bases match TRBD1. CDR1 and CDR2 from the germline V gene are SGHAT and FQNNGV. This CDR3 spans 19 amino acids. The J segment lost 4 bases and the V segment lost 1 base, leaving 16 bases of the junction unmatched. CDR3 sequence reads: CASSLGRTGAVRDVTEAFF. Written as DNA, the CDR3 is TGTGCCAGCAGCTTAGGAAGGACAGGGGCTGTAAGAGATGTCACTGAAGCTTTCTTT.

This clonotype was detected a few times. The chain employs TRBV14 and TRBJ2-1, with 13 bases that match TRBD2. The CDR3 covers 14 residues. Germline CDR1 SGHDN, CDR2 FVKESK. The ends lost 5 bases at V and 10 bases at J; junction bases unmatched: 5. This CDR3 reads CASSASGLAGEQFF. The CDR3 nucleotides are TGTGCCAGCAGCGCCTCGGGACTAGCGGGAGAGCAGTTCTTC.

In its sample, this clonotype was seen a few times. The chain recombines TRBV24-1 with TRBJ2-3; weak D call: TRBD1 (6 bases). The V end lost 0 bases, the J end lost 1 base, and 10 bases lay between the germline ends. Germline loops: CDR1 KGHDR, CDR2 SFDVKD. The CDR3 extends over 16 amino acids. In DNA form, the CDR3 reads TGTGCCACCAGTGATTTGAAGGCAGGGGGCACAGATACGCAGTATTTT. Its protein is CATSDLKAGGTDTQYF.

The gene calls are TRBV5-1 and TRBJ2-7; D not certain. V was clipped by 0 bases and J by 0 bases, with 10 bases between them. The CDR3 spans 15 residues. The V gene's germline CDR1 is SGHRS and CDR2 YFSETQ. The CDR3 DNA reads TGCGCCAGCAGCTTGGCATGGGATTTCTCCTACGAGCAGTACTTC. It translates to CASSLAWDFSYEQYF.

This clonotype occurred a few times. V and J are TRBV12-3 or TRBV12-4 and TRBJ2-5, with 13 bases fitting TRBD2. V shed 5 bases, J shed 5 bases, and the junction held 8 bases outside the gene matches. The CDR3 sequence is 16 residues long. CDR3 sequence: CASSKLAGGPEETQYF. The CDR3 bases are TGTGCCAGCAGTAAACTAGCGGGAGGGCCGGAGGAGACCCAGTACTTC.

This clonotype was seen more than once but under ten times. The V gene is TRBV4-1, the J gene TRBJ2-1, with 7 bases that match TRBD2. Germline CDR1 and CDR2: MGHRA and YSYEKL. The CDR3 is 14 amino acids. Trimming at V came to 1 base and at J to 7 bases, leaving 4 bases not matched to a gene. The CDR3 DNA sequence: TGCGCCAGCAGCCAAGTTCGAGCGGGAAATGAGCAGTTCTTC. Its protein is CASSQVRAGNEQFF.

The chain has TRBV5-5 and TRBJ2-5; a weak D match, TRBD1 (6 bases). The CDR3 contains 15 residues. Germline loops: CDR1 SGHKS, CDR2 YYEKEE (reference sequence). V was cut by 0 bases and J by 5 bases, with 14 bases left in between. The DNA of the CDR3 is TGTGCCAGCAGCTTGGCGCCAGGGGCGTCGGAGACCCAGTACTTC. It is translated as CASSLAPGASETQYF.

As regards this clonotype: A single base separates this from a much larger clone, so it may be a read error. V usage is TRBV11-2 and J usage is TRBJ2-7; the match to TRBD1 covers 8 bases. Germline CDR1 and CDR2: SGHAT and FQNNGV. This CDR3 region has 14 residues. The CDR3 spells CAGSSRTGSYEQYF. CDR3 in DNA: TGTGCCGGCAGCTCTAGGACAGGGTCTTACGAGCAGTACTTC.

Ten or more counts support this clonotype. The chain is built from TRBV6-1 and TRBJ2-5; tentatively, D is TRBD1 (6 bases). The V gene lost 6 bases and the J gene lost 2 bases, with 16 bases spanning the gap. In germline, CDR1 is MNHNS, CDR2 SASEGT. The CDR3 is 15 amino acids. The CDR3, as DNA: TGTGCCAGCAGGGGGGCAGGTAGGGGACAAGAGACCCAGTACTTC. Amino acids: CASRGAGRGQETQYF.